What follows describes a single TCR beta chain. Cohorts were determined from participant-reported clinical history. Recovered status applied to Cohort 3 donors who had two consecutive negative PCRs. It also applied to those with clearance or with symptom resolution. This record comes from a study of blood T cell repertoires in COVID-19. Background on the study: Spain, Italy and the United States supplied samples that represented acute and convalescent COVID-19.

Source study methods: Amplified reference gene primers provided the basis for estimating nucleated cell counts. Measured with immunoSEQ multiplex PCR; TCRdb has only the in-frame clones, and not every one. V and J calls and clone size follow that table, whereas D and trimming were derived from the DNA. The repertoire consists of 280,000 or so clones, with 70% to 90% occurring once and the leading ten covering about 2%. This CDR3 spans 15 amino acids. Germline lookup yields CDR1 SGHAT and CDR2 FQNNGV. V shed 5 bases, J shed 4 bases, and the junction held 10 bases outside the gene matches. The specimen was PBMCs or T cells enriched from blood (not recorded which). The clonotype originates from a man aged 30-40 years who had recovered from COVID-19. V gene TRBV11-2 combines with J gene TRBJ1-2; TRBD1 matches 7 bases. CDR3 coding DNA: TGTGCCAGCAGCCCGTTGACAGGGCAATCCTATGGCTACACCTTC. Translating it yields CASSPLTGQSYGYTF.